The sequence of this TCR beta chain was determined in a study of blood T cell repertoires in COVID-19. Study-level background: Material from acute and convalescent COVID-19 was sourced from the United States, Italy and Spain.

The germline V and J ends were trimmed by 1 base and 7 bases, with 4 bases remaining between them. There are 12 residues in the CDR3. Germline CDR1 reads SGHVS; CDR2 reads FNYEAQ. Original analysis: Nucleated cell number was recorded as an estimate derived from reference gene primer amplification. This table comes from immunoSEQ multiplex PCR, and its TCRdb copy is limited to in-frame clones, with some not included. The V and J calls and clone size are taken from that table; D and trimming were inferred from the DNA. The profile shows 75,000 to 95,000 clones, under 90% of them singletons. This clonotype was obtained from a human donor in a cohort sampled during active COVID-19. The V call is TRBV7-6, the J call TRBJ2-2; no reliable D call. Sequences were obtained from peripheral blood. CDR3: CASSLVNGELFF. The CDR3 region has the DNA TGTGCCAGCAGCTTAGTTAACGGGGAGCTGTTTTTT.